Presented here are 3 T cell receptor beta chains from one specimen sequenced in a study of radiotherapy plus CTLA-4 blockade in lung cancer. TCRdb's table, derived via immunoSEQ multiplex PCR, lists solely in-frame clones and lacks some. The table shows some 60,000 clones, with 77% occurring only once. The sequenced sample was peripheral blood, obtained from a patient treated with radiotherapy plus ipilimumab. The receptors originated from a human donor with non-small cell lung cancer who had a partial response to radiotherapy plus ipilimumab.

The table lists this clone with a few counts. The rearrangement uses TRBV6-1 and TRBJ2-4; 8 positions agree with TRBD1. The CDR3 has 15 amino acids. Losses at the gene ends were 7 bases for V and 9 bases for J; bases not matched to a gene: 14. The germline V gene has CDR1 MNHNS and CDR2 SASEGT. CDR3 nucleotide sequence: TGTGCCAGCACCATCCAGGGGGCGTCGTTCGGCATTCAGTACTTC. Translation gives CASTIQGASFGIQYF.

The chain carries TRBV27 and TRBJ2-7, with 9 bases aligning to TRBD1. CDR3 length: 14 residues. V was clipped by 4 bases and J by 4 bases; unmatched bases: 5. Germline CDR1 and CDR2: MNHEY and SMNVEV (reference sequence). CDR3 amino acids: CASSSWTGVYEQYF. The CDR3 bases are TGTGCCAGCAGTTCCTGGACAGGGGTGTACGAGCAGTACTTC.

This sequence joins TRBV19 and TRBJ2-5; 10 bases agree with TRBD1. CDR1 and CDR2 from the germline V gene are LNHDA and SQIVND (reference sequence). The CDR3 covers 17 residues. The ends lost 5 bases at V and 4 bases at J; junction bases unmatched: 13. The CDR3 loop is CASSGDDGTGVRETQYF. The CDR3, as DNA: TGTGCCAGTAGTGGGGACGACGGGACAGGGGTTCGAGAGACCCAGTACTTC.